These 10 T cell receptor beta chains were sequenced from one sample in a study of blood T cells in healthy people across ages. It was with a sample-barcoded 5' primer and a J-beta primer mix that a second PCR of roughly 7 to 12 cycles was run. One entry per CDR3 protein results from TCRdb running MiXCR on the 5' RACE reads. In the table there are some 640,000 distinct CDR3 sequences, approximately 30% of which are singletons. Sequenced input: blood. Source of these receptors: a woman older than 75 in good health.

As to this clonotype: A much bigger clone sits one base away, suggesting this may be a read error. This chain joins TRBV2 and TRBJ2-4; D not certain. Germline loops: CDR1 SNHLY, CDR2 FYNNEI. This CDR3 comprises 13 residues. CDR3 in amino acids: CASSSLVAYEQNF. In nucleotides, the CDR3 is TGTGCCAGCAGTAGTCTCGTGGCCTACGAGCAGAACTTC.

J is TRBJ2-7 and V is TRBV20-1; either TRBD1 or TRBD2 may fit D (5 bases each). The V end lost 5 bases, the J end lost 0 bases, and 11 bases lay between the germline ends. CDR3 size: 13 residues. Germline CDR1 and CDR2: DFQATT and SNEGSKA (reference sequence). This CDR3 reads CSAWGPSSYEQYF. The DNA of the CDR3 is TGCAGTGCTTGGGGACCCAGCTCCTACGAGCAGTACTTC.

This clonotype has more than one count but fewer than ten. This may arise from a read error, as a much more abundant clone is one base away. The V and J genes are TRBV28 and TRBJ2-5, with TRBD1 as a possible D gene (6 bases). The DNA end lines up better with TRBJ2-7; the J call may be wrong. Germline V gene data show CDR1 as MDHEN and CDR2 as SYDVKM. This CDR3 region has 15 residues. The chain's CDR3 is CASGFALGAFYEQYF. The CDR3 DNA sequence: TGTGCCAGCGGGTTCGCGTTGGGGGCTTTCTACGAGCAGTACTTC.

The chain has TRBV20-1 and TRBJ1-5; D possibly corresponds to TRBD1 (5 bases). CDR1 DFQATT and CDR2 SNEGSKA come from the germline V gene (reference sequence). This CDR3 has 16 amino acids. V was cut by 6 bases and J by 4 bases, with 22 bases left in between. CDR3 sequence reads: CSAAQGGGRKNQPQHF. The CDR3 DNA sequence: TGCAGTGCCGCTCAGGGCGGGGGGAGAAAGAATCAGCCCCAGCATTTT.

This clonotype was counted at least ten times. The chain recombines TRBV7-2 with TRBJ2-5, with D possibly being TRBD2 (6 bases). This CDR3 has 12 residues. V was clipped by 5 bases and J by 9 bases, with 13 bases between them. Per the germline V gene, CDR1 is SGHTA and CDR2 is FQGNSA. As DNA, the CDR3 is TGTGCCAGCAGCATACCGGGAGCGGCCCAGTACTTC. As protein: CASSIPGAAQYF.

This clonotype was counted many times. The rearrangement joins TRBV7-6 to TRBJ2-1; TRBD2 matches at 10 bases. J lost 3 bases, V lost 5 bases, and 7 bases had no gene match. Germline assignment: CDR1 SGHVS and CDR2 FNYEAQ. There are 16 residues in the CDR3. CDR3 protein: CASSPSGGARYNEQFF. CDR3 nucleotide sequence: TGTGCCAGCAGCCCAAGCGGGGGGGCGCGCTACAATGAGCAGTTCTTC.

The chain recombines TRBV7-3 with TRBJ1-1; D remains ambiguous. CDR3 length: 16 amino acids. V lost 1 base and J lost 4, with 16 bases in between. Germline V lookup: CDR1 SGHTA, CDR2 FQGTGA. CDR3 amino acids: CASSLNSLQASTEAFF. For the CDR3, the DNA is TGTGCCAGCAGCTTAAATTCGCTCCAGGCGTCCACTGAAGCTTTCTTT.

This clonotype was counted many times. J is TRBJ2-3 and V is TRBV20-1; 10 nucleotides align to TRBD1. The CDR3 is made up of 16 amino acids. Germline CDR1 is DFQATT and CDR2 is SNEGSKA (reference sequence). Losses at the gene ends were 6 bases for V and 2 bases for J; bases not matched to a gene: 11. The CDR3 region is CSALGEGTGATDTQYF. In nucleotides, the CDR3 is TGCAGTGCGCTAGGGGAGGGGACAGGGGCCACAGATACGCAGTATTTT.

This clonotype was recorded many times. The J gene is TRBJ2-5, the V gene TRBV18, with D unresolved. V lost 0 bases to trimming and J lost 4 bases, with 12 bases between them. CDR3 length: 15 residues. Germline V gives CDR1 KGHSH, CDR2 LQKENI. CDR3 coding DNA: TGTGCCAGCTCACCACCGGCCGGGCCGGGAGAGACCCAGTACTTC. Its protein is CASSPPAGPGETQYF.

The genes are TRBV19 and TRBJ1-1; TRBD1 aligns across 9 bases. Looked up from germline, CDR1 is LNHDA and CDR2 is SQIVND (reference sequence). The CDR3 runs to 18 residues. V lost 3 bases to trimming and J lost 4 bases; unmatched junction nucleotides: 15. The CDR3 here is CASSMTSAGTGWITEAFF. In DNA, the CDR3 is TGTGCCAGTAGTATGACGAGTGCAGGGACAGGGTGGATCACTGAAGCTTTCTTT.